This entry describes one T cell receptor beta chain. Its matching antigen is unknown. These data are taken from a study of T cells in tuberculosis. Each clinical donor contributed on average roughly 100,000 T cells from unsorted cryopreserved PBMC. Germline V CDR1 and CDR2: SEHNR, FQNEAQ (reference sequence). Germline trimming cut 2 bases from V and 2 bases from J; bases unmatched to any gene: 15. The CDR3 runs to 18 residues. Study conclusions and caveats: A GMM-specific repertoire classifier reached roughly 90% accuracy, AUROC 0.90. Smaller distances to GMM-specific TCRs suggested their expansion in active tuberculosis.

Assay: immunoSEQ multiplex PCR; the TCRdb copy retains only in-frame clones and omits some. The data show 30,000 to 40,000 clones, with 80% to 95% seen just once and roughly 2.4% held by the top ten. The V gene is TRBV7-9, the J gene TRBJ2-7; 7 bases fit TRBD1. Sample: PBMCs. This TCR was sampled from a donor between 10 and 29 years old with latent tuberculosis or without tuberculosis infection. In nucleotides, the CDR3 is TGTGCCAGCAGCTTAAGACGACCCGGACAGGATTCGGCCTACGAGCAGTACTTC. Translated, it gives CASSLRRPGQDSAYEQYF.